This passage covers 3 T cell receptor beta chains from one sample sequenced in a study of shared clonotypes between healthy human individuals. The assay was immunoSEQ multiplex PCR, and TCRdb's table has in-frame clones only and misses some. Of about 380,000 clones detected, 90% to 97% appear once; the ten largest clones hold about 0.34%. The specimen was memory CD8+ T cells sorted from blood. Subset here: CD45RO+ cells pooled with CCR7-negative TemRA cells. Receptors originate from a man aged 30 to 45 in good health.

This rearrangement joins TRBV4-2 to TRBJ1-5; D gene unclear. The CDR3 consists of 16 residues. Trimming left V 0 bases short and J 1 base short, with 10 bases between. The germline gives CDR1 LGHNA, CDR2 YNFKEQ. The CDR3 DNA follows: TGTGCCAGCAGCCAAGAAAATGACAACAGCAATCAGCCCCAGCATTTT. Amino acids: CASSQENDNSNQPQHF.

This rearrangement joins TRBV7-9 to TRBJ2-5, with unresolved D. The V gene lost 5 bases and the J gene lost 7 bases, with 8 bases spanning the gap. Germline V CDR1 and CDR2: SEHNR, FQNEAQ (reference sequence). The CDR3 covers 11 residues. This CDR3 reads CASSPTVTQYF. The DNA of the CDR3 is TGTGCCAGCAGCCCCACAGTGACCCAGTACTTC.

V gene TRBV11-2 combines with J gene TRBJ1-1; the D gene is possibly TRBD1 (5 bases). Germline V gives CDR1 SGHAT, CDR2 FQNNGV. Trimming stripped 5 bases from V and 1 base from J, with 11 bases between. This CDR3 is built from 14 residues. CDR3 DNA: TGTGCCAGCAGCATAAGCGGGGGGAACACTGAAGCTTTCTTT. It is translated as CASSISGGNTEAFF.